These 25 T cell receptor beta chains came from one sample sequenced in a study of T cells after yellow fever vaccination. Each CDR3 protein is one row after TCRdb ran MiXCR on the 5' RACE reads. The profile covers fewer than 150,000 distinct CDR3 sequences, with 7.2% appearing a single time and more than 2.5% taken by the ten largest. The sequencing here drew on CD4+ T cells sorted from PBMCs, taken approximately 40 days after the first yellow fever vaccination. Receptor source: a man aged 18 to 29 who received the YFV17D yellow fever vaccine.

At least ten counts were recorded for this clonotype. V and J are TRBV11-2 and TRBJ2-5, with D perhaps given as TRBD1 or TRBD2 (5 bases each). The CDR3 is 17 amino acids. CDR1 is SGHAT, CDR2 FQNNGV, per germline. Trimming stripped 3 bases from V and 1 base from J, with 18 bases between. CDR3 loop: CASSFSPGRFPQETQYF. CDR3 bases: TGTGCCAGCAGCTTCAGTCCGGGGCGGTTCCCCCAAGAGACCCAGTACTTC.

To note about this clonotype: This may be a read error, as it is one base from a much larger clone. CDR3 DNA sequence: TGCGCCAGCAGCCAACGGCCTAGCGGGGACCCTACCGGGGACCTGTTTTTT. This translates into CASSQRPSGDPTGDLFF. The J gene is TRBJ2-2, the V gene TRBV4-3; 9 bases are shared with TRBD2. CDR1 LGHNA and CDR2 YSLEER come from the germline V gene. The CDR3 has 17 residues.

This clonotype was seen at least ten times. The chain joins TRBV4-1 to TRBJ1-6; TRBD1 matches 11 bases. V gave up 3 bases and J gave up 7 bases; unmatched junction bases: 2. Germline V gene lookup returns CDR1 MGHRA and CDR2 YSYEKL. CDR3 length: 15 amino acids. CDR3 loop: CASSQGTGGNSPLHF. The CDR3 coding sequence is TGCGCCAGCAGCCAGGGGACAGGGGGAAATTCACCCCTCCACTTT.

The DNA of the CDR3 is TGTGCCACCAGCCGAGGGACAGGGACGGGTCAGCCCCAGCATTTT. Translated: CATSRGTGTGQPQHF. This rearrangement joins TRBV15 to TRBJ1-5; 9 nucleotides align to TRBD1. The V and J ends lost 5 bases and 6 bases, in that order; junction bases with no gene match: 8. The CDR3 has 15 amino acids. Germline loops: CDR1 LNHNV, CDR2 YYDKDF (reference sequence).

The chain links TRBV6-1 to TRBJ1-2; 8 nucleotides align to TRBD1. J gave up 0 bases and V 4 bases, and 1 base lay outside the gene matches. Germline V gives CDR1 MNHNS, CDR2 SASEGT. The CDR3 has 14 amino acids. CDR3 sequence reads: CASSATGANYGYTF. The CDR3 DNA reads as TGTGCCAGCAGTGCGACAGGGGCTAACTATGGCTACACCTTC.

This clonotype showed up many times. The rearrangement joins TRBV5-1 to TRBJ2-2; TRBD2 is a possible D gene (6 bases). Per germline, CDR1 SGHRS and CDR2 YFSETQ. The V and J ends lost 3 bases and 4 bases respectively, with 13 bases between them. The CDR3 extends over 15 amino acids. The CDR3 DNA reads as TGCGCCAGCAGCTCTGGAGGAGGGGTCACCGGGGAGCTGTTTTTT. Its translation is CASSSGGGVTGELFF.

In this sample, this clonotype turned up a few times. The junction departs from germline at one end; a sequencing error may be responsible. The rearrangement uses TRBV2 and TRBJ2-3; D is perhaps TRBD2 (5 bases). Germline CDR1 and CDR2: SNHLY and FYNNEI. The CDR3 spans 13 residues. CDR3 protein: CTRQAELTDTQYF. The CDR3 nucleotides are TGCACCCGCCAAGCGGAACTTACAGATACGCAGTATTTT.

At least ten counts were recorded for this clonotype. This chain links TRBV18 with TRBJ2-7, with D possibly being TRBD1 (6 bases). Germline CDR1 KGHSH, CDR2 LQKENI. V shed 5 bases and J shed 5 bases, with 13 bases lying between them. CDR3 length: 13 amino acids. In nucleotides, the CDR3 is TGTGCCAGCTCAGAGCCACAGGGTCACGAGCAGTACTTC. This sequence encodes CASSEPQGHEQYF.

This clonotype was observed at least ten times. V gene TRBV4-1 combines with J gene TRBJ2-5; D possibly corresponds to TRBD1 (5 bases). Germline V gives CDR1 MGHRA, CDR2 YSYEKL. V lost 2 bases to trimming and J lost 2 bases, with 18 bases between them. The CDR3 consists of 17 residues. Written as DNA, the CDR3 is TGCGCCAGCAGCCAACCGCGGACACGCAAATCTCAAGAGACCCAGTACTTC. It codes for CASSQPRTRKSQETQYF.

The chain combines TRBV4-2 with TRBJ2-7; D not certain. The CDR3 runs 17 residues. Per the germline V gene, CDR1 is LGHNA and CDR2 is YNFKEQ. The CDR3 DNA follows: TGTGCCATCAGCCCCGGGCTACCCGGGCGCGTCTCCTACGAGCAGTACGTC. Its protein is CAISPGLPGRVSYEQYV.

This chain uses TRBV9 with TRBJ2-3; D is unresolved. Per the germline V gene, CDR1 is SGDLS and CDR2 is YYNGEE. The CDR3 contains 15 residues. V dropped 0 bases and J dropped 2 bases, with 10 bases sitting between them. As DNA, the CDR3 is TGTGCCAGCAGCGTAGCTGTGGGGAACACAGATACGCAGTATTTT. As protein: CASSVAVGNTDTQYF.

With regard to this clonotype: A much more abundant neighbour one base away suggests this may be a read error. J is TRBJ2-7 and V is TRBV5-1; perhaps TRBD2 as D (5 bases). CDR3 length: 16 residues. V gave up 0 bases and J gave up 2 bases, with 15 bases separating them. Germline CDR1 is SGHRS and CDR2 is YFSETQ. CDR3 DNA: TGCGCCAGCAGCTTGGAGATACCGCGGGTGGCCTACGAGCAGTACTTC. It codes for CASSLEIPRVAYEQYF.

CDR3 DNA sequence: TGCAGCGTTGAGGGGTATAACCCGGTGGAGACCCAGTACTTC. As protein: CSVEGYNPVETQYF. The rearrangement links TRBV29-1 to TRBJ2-5, with D unclear. Germline lookup yields CDR1 SQVTM and CDR2 ANQGSEA. This CDR3 has 14 residues. Trimming left V 3 bases short and J 5 bases short, with 16 bases between.

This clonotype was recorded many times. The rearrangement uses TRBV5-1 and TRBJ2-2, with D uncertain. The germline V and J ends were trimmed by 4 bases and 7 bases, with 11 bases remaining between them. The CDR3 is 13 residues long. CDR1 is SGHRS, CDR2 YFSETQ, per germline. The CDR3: CASSRDANGELFF. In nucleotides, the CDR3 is TGCGCCAGCAGCCGTGACGCTAACGGGGAGCTGTTTTTT.

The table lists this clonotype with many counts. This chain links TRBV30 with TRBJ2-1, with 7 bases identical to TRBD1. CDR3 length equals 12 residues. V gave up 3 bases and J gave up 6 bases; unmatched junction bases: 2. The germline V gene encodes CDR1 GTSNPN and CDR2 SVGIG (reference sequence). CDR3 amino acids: CAWRQGSNEQFF. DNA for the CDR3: TGTGCCTGGAGACAGGGGTCCAATGAGCAGTTCTTC.

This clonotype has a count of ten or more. Here the CDR3 reads CSATTGYNQPQHF. In nucleotides, the CDR3 is TGCAGTGCTACAACAGGGTACAATCAGCCCCAGCATTTT. The V call is TRBV20-1, the J call TRBJ1-5; tentative D call: TRBD1 (6 bases). The germline V gene encodes CDR1 DFQATT and CDR2 SNEGSKA (reference sequence). This CDR3 spans 13 amino acids. The ends were cut back, 4 bases at V and 3 bases at J, with 10 bases in the middle.

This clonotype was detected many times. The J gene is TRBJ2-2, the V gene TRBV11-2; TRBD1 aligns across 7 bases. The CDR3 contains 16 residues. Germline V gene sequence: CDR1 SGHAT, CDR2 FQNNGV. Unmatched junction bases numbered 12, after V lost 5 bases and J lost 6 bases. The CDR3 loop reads CASSSSGTVRPGELFF. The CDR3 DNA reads TGTGCCAGCAGCAGCTCCGGGACAGTTCGCCCCGGGGAGCTGTTTTTT.

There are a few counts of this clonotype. CDR3 protein: CASSLEWVQPQHF. The DNA of the CDR3 is TGTGCCAGCAGCTTGGAGTGGGTACAGCCCCAGCATTTT. The J gene is TRBJ1-5, the V gene TRBV5-5; D not resolved. CDR3 length: 13 amino acids. Germline V gene lookup returns CDR1 SGHKS and CDR2 YYEKEE (reference sequence). V lost 0 bases and J lost 7, with 8 bases in between.

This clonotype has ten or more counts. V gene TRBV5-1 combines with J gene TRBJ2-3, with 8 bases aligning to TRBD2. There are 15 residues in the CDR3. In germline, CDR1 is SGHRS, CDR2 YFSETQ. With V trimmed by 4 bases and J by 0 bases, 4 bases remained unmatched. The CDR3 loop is CASSTVAGSTDTQYF. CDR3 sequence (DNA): TGCGCCAGCAGCACGGTAGCGGGGAGCACAGATACGCAGTATTTT.

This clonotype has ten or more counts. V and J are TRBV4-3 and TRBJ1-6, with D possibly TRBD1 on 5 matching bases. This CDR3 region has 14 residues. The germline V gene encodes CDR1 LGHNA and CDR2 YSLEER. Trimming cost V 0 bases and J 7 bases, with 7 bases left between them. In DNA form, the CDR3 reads TGCGCCAGCAGCCAAGATGGGGGGAATTCACCCCTCCACTTT. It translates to CASSQDGGNSPLHF.

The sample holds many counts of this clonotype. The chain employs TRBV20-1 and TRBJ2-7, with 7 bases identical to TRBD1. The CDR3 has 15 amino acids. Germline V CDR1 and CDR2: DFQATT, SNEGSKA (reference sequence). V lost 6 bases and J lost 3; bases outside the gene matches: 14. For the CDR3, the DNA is TGCAGTGCACAGCCGGGACAGCTCCTGCTCTACGAGCAGTACGTC. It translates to CSAQPGQLLLYEQYV.

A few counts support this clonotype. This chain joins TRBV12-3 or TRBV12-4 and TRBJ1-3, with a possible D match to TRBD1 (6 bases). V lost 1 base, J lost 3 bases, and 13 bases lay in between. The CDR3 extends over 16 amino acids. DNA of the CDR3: TGTGCCAGCAGTTTAGTGGGACAAAGAAGTGGAAACACCATATATTTT. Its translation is CASSLVGQRSGNTIYF.

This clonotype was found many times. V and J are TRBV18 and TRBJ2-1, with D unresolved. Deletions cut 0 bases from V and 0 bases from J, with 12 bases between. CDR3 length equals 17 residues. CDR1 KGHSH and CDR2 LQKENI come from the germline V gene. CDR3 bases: TGTGCCAGCTCACCACCAAACGCCAAGAGCTCCTACAATGAGCAGTTCTTC. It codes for CASSPPNAKSSYNEQFF.

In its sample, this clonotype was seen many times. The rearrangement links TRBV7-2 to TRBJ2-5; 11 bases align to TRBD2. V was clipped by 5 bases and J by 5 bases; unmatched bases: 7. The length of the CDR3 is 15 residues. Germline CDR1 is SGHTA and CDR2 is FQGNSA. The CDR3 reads CASSPRLAGRETQYF. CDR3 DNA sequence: TGTGCCAGCAGCCCCCGACTAGCGGGGAGGGAGACCCAGTACTTC.

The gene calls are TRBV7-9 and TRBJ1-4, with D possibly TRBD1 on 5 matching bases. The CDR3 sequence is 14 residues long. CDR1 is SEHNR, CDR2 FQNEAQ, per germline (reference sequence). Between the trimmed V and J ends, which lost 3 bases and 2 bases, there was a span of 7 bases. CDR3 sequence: CASSLDNTNEKLFF. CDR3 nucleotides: TGTGCCAGCAGCTTGGACAATACTAATGAAAAACTGTTTTTT.